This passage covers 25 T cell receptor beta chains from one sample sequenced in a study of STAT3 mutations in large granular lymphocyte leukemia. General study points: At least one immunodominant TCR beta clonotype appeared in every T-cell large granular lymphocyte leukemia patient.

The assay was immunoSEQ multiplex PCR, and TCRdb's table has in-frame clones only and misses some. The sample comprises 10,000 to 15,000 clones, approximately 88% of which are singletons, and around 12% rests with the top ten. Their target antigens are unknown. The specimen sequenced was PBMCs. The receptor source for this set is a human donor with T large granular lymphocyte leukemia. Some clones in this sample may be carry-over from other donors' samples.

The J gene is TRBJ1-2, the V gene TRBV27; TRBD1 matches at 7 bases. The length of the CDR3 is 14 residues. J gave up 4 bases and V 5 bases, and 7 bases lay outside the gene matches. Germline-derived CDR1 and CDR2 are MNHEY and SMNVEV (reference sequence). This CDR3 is CASSPTGDLYGYTF. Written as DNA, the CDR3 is TGTGCCAGCAGTCCTACAGGGGACCTCTATGGCTACACCTTC.

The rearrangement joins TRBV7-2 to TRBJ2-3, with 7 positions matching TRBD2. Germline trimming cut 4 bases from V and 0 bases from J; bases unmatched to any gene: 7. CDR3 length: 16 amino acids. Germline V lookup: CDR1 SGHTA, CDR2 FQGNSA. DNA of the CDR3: TGTGCCAGCAGCTCCCGGGGTAGCGGGAGCACAGATACGCAGTATTTT. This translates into CASSSRGSGSTDTQYF.

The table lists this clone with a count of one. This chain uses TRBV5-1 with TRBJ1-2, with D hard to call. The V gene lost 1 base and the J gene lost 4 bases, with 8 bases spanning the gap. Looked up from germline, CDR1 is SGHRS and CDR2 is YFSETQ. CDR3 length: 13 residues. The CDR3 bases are TGCGCCAGCAGCTTGATGGGAACCTATGGCTACACCTTC. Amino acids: CASSLMGTYGYTF.

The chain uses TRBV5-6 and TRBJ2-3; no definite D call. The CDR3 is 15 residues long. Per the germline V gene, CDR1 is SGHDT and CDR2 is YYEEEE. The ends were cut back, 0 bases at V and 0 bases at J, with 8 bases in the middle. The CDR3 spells CASSLVSRSTDTQYF. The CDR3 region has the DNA TGTGCCAGCAGCTTGGTCAGCCGGAGCACAGATACGCAGTATTTT.

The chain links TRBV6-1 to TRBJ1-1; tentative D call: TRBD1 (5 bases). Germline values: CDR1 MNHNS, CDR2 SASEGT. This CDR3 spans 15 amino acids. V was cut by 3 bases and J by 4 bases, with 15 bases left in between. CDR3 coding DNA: TGTGCCAGCAGTGACCGGGACGGGGGAGGCACTGAAGCTTTCTTT. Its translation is CASSDRDGGGTEAFF.

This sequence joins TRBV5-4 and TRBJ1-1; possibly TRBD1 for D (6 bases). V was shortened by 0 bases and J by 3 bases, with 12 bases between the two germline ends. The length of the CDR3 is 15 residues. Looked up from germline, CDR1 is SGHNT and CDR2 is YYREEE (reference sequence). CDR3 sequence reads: CASSLGGRLDTEAFF. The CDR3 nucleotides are TGTGCCAGCAGCTTGGGGGGGCGATTGGACACTGAAGCTTTCTTT.

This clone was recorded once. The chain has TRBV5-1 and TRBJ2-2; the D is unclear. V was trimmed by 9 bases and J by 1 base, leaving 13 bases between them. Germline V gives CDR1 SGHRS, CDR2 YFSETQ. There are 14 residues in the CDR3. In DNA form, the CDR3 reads TGCGCCACCCAGGCACAGCAGAACACCGGGGAGCTGTTTTTT. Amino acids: CATQAQQNTGELFF. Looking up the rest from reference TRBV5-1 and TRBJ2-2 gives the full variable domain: KAGVTQTPRYLIKTRGQQVTLSCSPISGHRSVSWYQQTPGQGLQFLFEYFSETQRNKGNFPGRFSGRQFSNSRSEMNVSTLELGDSALYLCATQAQQNTGELFFGEGSRLTVL.

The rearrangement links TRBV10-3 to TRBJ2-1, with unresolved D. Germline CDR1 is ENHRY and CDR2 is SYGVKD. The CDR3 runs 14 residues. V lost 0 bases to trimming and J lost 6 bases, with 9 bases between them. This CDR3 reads CAISESQDGNEQFF. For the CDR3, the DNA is TGTGCCATCAGTGAGTCGCAGGATGGCAATGAGCAGTTCTTC.

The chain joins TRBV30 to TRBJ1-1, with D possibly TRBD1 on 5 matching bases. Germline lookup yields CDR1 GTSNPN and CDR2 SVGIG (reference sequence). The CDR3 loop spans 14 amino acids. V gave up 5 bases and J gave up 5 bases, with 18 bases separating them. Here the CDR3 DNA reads TGTGCCTGGCCCTTGGGGGGAGTCGAAACTGAAGCTTTCTTT. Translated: CAWPLGGVETEAFF.

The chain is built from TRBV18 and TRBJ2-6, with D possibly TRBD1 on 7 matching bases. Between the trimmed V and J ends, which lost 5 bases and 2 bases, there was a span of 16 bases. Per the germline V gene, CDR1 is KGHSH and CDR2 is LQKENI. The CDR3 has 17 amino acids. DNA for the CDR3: TGTGCCAGCTCAAACCGTGGAGGGGGCGCTGGGGCCAACGTCCTGACTTTC. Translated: CASSNRGGGAGANVLTF.

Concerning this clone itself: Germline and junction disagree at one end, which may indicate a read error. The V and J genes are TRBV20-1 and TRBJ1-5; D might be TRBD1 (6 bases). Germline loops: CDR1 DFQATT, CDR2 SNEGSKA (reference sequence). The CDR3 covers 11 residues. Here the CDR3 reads CSALHRDTPYF. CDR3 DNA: TGCAGTGCTCTCCACCGGGACACCCCCTATTTT.

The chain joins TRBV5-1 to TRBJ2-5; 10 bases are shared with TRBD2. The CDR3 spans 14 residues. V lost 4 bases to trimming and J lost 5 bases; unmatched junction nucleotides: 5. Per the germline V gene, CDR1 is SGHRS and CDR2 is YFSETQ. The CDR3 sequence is CASSLGLATETQYF. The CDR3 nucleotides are TGCGCCAGCAGCCTGGGACTAGCGACGGAGACCCAGTACTTC.

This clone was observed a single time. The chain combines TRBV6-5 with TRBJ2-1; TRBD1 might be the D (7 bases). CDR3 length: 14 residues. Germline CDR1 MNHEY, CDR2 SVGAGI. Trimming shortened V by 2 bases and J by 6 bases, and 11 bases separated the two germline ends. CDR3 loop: CASSYRRDSNEQFF. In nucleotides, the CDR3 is TGTGCCAGCAGTTACCGGAGGGACAGCAATGAGCAGTTCTTC.

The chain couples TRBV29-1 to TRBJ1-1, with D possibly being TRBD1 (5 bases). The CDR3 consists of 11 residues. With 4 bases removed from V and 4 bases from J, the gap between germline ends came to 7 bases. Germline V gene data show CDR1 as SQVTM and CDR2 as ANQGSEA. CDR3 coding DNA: TGCAGCGTTGGCAGGGCCACTGAAGCTTTCTTT. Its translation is CSVGRATEAFF.

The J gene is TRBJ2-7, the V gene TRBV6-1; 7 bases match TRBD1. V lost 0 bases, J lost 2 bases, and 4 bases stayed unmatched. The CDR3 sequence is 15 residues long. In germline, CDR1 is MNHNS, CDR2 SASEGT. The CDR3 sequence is CASSEAGTVTYEQYV. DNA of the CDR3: TGTGCCAGCAGTGAAGCGGGGACAGTAACCTACGAGCAGTACGTC.

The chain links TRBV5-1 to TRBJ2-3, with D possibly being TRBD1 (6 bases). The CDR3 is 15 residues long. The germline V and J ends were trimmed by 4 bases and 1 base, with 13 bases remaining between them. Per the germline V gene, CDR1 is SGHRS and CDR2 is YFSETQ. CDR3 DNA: TGCGCCAGCAGCCCCGCGAACAGGGGCACAGATACGCAGTATTTT. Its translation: CASSPANRGTDTQYF.

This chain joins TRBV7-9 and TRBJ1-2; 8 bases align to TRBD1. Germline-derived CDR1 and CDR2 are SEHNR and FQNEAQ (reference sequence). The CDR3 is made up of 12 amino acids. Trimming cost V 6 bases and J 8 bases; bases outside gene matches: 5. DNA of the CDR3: TGTGCCAGCAGACCTACAGGGGGGGGCTACACCTTC. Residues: CASRPTGGGYTF.

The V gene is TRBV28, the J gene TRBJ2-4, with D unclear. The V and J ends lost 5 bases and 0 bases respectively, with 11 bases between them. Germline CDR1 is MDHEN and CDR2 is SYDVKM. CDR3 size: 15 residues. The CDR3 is CASSHSRLAKNIQYF. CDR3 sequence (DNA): TGTGCCAGCAGTCACTCAAGGCTAGCCAAAAACATTCAGTACTTC.

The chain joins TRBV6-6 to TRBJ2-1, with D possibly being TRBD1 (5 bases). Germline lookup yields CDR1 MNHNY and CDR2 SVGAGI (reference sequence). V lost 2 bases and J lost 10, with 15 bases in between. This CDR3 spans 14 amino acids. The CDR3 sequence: CASSYLHGQREQFF. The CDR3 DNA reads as TGTGCCAGCAGTTACCTCCATGGACAAAGAGAGCAGTTCTTC.

DNA for the CDR3: TGTGCCTGGAGTGTGGAGGACAGGTACGAGCAGTACTTC. Translating it yields CAWSVEDRYEQYF. V and J are TRBV30 and TRBJ2-7; 7 bases map to TRBD1. This CDR3 contains 13 residues. Germline CDR1 reads GTSNPN; CDR2 reads SVGIG (reference sequence). Trimming cost V 0 bases and J 4 bases; bases outside gene matches: 3.

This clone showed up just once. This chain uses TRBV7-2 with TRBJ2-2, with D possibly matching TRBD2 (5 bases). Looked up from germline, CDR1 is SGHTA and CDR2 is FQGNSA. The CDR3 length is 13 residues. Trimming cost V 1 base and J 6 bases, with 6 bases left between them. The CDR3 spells CASSLVRAGELFF. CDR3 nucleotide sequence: TGTGCCAGCAGCTTAGTGCGGGCCGGGGAGCTGTTTTTT.

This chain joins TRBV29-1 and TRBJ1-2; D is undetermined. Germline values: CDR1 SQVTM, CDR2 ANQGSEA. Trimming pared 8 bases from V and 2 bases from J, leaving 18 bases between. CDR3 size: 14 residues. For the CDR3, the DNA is TGCAGCCTGGGCCGTCTCCCTGCAAACTATGGCTACACCTTC. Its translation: CSLGRLPANYGYTF.

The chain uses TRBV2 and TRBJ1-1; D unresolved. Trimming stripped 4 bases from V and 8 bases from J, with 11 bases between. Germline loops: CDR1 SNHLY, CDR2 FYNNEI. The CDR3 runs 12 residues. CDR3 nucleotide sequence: TGTGCCAGCAGTGTAGAAAGGGTAGAAGCTTTCTTT. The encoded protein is CASSVERVEAFF.

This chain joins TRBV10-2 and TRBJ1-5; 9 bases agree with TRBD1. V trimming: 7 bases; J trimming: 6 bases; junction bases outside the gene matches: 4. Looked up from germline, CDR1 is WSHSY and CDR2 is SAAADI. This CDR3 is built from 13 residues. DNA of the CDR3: TGCGCCAGCACGGGACAGGGAGTTCAGCCCCAGCATTTT. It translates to CASTGQGVQPQHF.

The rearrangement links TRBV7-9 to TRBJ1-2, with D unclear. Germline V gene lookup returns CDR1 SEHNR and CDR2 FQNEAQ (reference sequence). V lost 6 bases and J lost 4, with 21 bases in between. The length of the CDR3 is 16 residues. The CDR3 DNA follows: TGTGCCAGCAGACCCCCCGGCGGAGACATTCTCTATGGCTACACCTTC. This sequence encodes CASRPPGGDILYGYTF.